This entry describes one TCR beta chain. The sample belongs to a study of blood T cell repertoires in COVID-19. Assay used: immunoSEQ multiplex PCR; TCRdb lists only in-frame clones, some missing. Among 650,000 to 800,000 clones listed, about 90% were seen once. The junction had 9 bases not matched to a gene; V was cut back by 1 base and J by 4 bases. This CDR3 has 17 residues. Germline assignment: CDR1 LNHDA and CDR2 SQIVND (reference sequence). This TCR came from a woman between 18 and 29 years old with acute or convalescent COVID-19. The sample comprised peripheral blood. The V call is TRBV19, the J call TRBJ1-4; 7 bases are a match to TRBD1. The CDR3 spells CASSIGSGRGLNEKLFF. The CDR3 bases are TGTGCCAGTAGTATAGGATCTGGAAGGGGGCTTAATGAAAAACTGTTTTTT.